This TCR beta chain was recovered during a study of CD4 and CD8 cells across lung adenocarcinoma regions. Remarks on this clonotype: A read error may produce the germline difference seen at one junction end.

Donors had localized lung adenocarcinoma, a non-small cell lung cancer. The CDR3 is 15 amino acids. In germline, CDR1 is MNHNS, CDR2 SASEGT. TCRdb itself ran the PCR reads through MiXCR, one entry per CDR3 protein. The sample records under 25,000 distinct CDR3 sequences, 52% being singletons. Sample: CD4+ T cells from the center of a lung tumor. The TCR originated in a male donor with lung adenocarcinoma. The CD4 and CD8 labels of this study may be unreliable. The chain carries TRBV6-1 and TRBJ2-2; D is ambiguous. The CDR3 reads CASRLQAGITEEQFF. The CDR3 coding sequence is TGTGCCAGCAGACTCCAGGCTGGAATCACCGAGGAGCAGTTTTTT.